The 10 T cell receptor beta chains in this list originate from one sample, sequenced in a study of response to subunit inactivated influenza vaccine. One entry per CDR3 protein, called by TCRdb with MiXCR from the RT-PCR reads. The sample has about 650,000 distinct CDR3 sequences; 15% to 19% are singletons. Here the sequenced sample was PBMCs from blood, taken 11 to 12 days after vaccination. The receptors originated from a man between 50 and 59 years old who received an inactivated influenza vaccine.

This clonotype was counted ten times or more. The chain carries TRBV29-1 and TRBJ1-1, with D possibly matching TRBD1 (5 bases). Per the germline V gene, CDR1 is SQVTM and CDR2 is ANQGSEA. V lost 6 bases to trimming and J lost 0 bases, with 14 bases between them. The CDR3 has 14 residues. CDR3 in amino acids: CSVDDSTLNTEAFF. The CDR3 DNA reads as TGCAGCGTAGATGACAGCACCCTGAACACTGAAGCTTTCTTT. The full variable domain, in which reference TRBV29-1 and TRBJ1-1 provide the parts outside the CDR3, is SAVISQKPSRDICQRGTSLTIQCQVDSQVTMMFWYRQQPGQSLTLIATANQGSEATYESGFVIDKFPISRPNLTFSTLTVSNMSPEDSSIYLCSVDDSTLNTEAFFGQGTRLTVV.

This clonotype has a handful of counts. The rearrangement uses TRBV29-1 and TRBJ2-1; no clear D. The ends were cut back, 3 bases at V and 1 base at J, with 10 bases in the middle. Germline V gives CDR1 SQVTM, CDR2 ANQGSEA. CDR3 length: 14 residues. The chain's CDR3 is CSVDSLESYNEQFF. DNA for the CDR3: TGCAGCGTTGATTCTTTGGAGTCCTACAATGAGCAGTTCTTC.

J is TRBJ2-2 and V is TRBV20-1; 14 positions match TRBD2. After removal of 4 bases from V and 7 bases from J, the junction contained 8 bases not matched to a gene. Germline loops: CDR1 DFQATT, CDR2 SNEGSKA (reference sequence). This CDR3 has 16 amino acids. Written as DNA, the CDR3 is TGCAGTGCTAACCCGGGACTAGCGGGAGATATCGGGGAGCTGTTTTTT. Protein product: CSANPGLAGDIGELFF.

The rearrangement links TRBV6-2 or TRBV6-3 to TRBJ1-1, with TRBD1 matching 7 bases. The V and J ends lost 8 bases and 5 bases, in that order; junction bases with no gene match: 11. The germline V gene has CDR1 MNHEY and CDR2 SVGEGT. The CDR3 runs to 14 residues. In nucleotides, the CDR3 is TGTGCCAGCGCGTCATCAGGGGGGAAAACTGAAGCTTTCTTT. This translates into CASASSGGKTEAFF.

This clonotype was detected ten times or more. The genes are TRBV10-3 and TRBJ2-7; possible D gene TRBD2, 5 bases. This CDR3 spans 13 amino acids. Trimming took 3 bases from V and 3 from J, leaving 9 bases between them. Germline V gene sequence: CDR1 ENHRY, CDR2 SYGVKD. The CDR3, as DNA: TGTGCCATCAGTGACAGGACTTTCTACGAGCAGTACTTC. Its translation: CAISDRTFYEQYF.

In this sample, this clonotype turned up a few times. The chain carries TRBV4-1 and TRBJ1-6; D is uncertain. The V gene's germline CDR1 is MGHRA and CDR2 YSYEKL. This CDR3 contains 12 residues. V was shortened by 4 bases and J by 13 bases, with 11 bases between the two germline ends. CDR3 sequence reads: CASSPVGGPLHF. As DNA, the CDR3 is TGCGCCAGCAGCCCCGTGGGAGGGCCCCTCCACTTT.

V gene TRBV7-2 combines with J gene TRBJ2-1; D may be TRBD1 (5 bases). This CDR3 contains 15 residues. Germline-derived CDR1 and CDR2 are SGHTA and FQGNSA. V lost 1 base and J lost 5, with 12 bases in between. CDR3 DNA: TGTGCCAGCAGCTTAGAACAGGTTGGGGACAATGAGCAGTTCTTC. It encodes CASSLEQVGDNEQFF.

The chain combines TRBV5-1 with TRBJ1-4, with D unresolved. Per germline, CDR1 SGHRS and CDR2 YFSETQ. V shed 2 bases and J shed 3 bases, with 11 bases lying between them. This CDR3 comprises 15 residues. The CDR3 region is CASSLSGRANEKLFF. The DNA of the CDR3 is TGCGCCAGCAGCTTATCGGGGAGGGCTAATGAAAAACTGTTTTTT. The full variable domain, its missing parts supplied by reference TRBV5-1 and TRBJ1-4, is KAGVTQTPRYLIKTRGQQVTLSCSPISGHRSVSWYQQTPGQGLQFLFEYFSETQRNKGNFPGRFSGRQFSNSRSEMNVSTLELGDSALYLCASSLSGRANEKLFFGSGTQLSVL.

CDR3 DNA: TGCGCCAGCAGCCAAGATTGGGGGGGGCACACCGGGGAGCTGTTTTTT. This encodes CASSQDWGGHTGELFF. The genes are TRBV4-3 and TRBJ2-2; weak D call: TRBD2 (7 bases). CDR3 length: 16 amino acids. Per the germline V gene, CDR1 is LGHNA and CDR2 is YSLEER. Trimming shortened V by 0 bases and J by 3 bases, and 11 bases separated the two germline ends.

This chain uses TRBV7-9 with TRBJ1-5; D is possibly TRBD1 (5 bases). The CDR3 is 13 residues long. The germline CDR1 and CDR2 sequences are SEHNR and FQNEAQ (reference sequence). Deletions cut 5 bases from V and 6 bases from J, with 11 bases between. CDR3 DNA sequence: TGTGCCAGCAGCGGCGAGGGGAGTCAGCCCCAGCATTTT. It translates to CASSGEGSQPQHF. Together with reference TRBV7-9 and TRBJ1-5, the CDR3 gives the full variable domain: DTGVSQNPRHKITKRGQNVTFRCDPISEHNRLYWYRQTLGQGPEFLTYFQNEAQLEKSRLLSDRFSAERPKGSFSTLEIQRTEQGDSAMYLCASSGEGSQPQHFGDGTRLSIL.